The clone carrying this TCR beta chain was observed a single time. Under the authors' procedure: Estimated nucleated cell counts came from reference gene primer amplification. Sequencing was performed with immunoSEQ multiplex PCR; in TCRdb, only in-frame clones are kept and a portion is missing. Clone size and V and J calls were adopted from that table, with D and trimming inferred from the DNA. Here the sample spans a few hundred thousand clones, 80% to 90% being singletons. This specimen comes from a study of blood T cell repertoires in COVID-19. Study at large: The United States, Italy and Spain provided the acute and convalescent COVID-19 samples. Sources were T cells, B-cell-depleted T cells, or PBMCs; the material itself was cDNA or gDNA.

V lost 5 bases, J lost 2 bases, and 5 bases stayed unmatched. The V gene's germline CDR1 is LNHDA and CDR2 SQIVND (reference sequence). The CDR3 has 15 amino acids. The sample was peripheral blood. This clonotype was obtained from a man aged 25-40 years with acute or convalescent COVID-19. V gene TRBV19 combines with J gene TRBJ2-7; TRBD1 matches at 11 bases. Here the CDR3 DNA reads TGTGCCAGTAGTGCCGGGACAGGGGGAGCCTACGAGCAGTACTTC. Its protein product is CASSAGTGGAYEQYF. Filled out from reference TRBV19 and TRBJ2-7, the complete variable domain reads DGGITQSPKYLFRKEGQNVTLSCEQNLNHDAMYWYRQDPGQGLRLIYYSQIVNDFQKGDIAEGYSVSREKKESFPLTVTSAQKNPTAFYLCASSAGTGGAYEQYFGPGTRLTVT.